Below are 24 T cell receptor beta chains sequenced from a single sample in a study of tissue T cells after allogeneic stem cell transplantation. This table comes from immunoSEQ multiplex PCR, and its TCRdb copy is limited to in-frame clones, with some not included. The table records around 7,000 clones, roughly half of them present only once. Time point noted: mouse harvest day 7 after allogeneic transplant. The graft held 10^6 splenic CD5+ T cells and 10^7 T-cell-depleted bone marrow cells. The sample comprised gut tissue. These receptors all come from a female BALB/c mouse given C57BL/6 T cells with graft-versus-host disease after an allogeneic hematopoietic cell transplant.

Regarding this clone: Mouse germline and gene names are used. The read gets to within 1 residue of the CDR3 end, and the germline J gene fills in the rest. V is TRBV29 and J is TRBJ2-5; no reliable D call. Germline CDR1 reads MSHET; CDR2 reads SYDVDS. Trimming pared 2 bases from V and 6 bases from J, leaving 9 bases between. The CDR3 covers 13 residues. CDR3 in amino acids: CASSLTGWDTQYF. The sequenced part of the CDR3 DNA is TGTGCTAGCAGTTTAACGGGTTGGGACACCCAGTAC.

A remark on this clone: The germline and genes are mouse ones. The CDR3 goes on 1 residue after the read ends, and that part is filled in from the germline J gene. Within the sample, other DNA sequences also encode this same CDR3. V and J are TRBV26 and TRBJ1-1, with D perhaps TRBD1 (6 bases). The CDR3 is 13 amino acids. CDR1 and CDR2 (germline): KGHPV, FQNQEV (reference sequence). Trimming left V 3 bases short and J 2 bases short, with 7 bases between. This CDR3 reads CASSLGGNTEVFF. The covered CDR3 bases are TGTGCCAGCAGTCTTGGGGGCAACACAGAAGTCTTC.

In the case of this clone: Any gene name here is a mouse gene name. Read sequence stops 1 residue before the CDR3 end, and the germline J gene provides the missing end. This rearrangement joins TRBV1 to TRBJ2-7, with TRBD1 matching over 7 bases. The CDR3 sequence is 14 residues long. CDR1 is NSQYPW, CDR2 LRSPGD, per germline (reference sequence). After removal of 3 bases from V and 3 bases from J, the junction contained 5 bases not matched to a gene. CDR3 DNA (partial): TGCACCTGCAGTGCCCGGGACAGAATCTATGAACAGTAC. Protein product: CTCSARDRIYEQY. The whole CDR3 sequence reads CTCSARDRIYEQYF.

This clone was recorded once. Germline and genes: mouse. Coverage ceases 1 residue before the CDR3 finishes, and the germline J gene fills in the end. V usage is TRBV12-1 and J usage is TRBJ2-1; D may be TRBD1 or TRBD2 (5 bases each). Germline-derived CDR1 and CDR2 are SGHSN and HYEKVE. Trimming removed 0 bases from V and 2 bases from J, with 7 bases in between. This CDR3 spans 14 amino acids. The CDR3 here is CASSLGGYYAEQFF. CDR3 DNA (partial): TGTGCCAGCTCTCTCGGGGGTTACTATGCTGAGCAGTTC.

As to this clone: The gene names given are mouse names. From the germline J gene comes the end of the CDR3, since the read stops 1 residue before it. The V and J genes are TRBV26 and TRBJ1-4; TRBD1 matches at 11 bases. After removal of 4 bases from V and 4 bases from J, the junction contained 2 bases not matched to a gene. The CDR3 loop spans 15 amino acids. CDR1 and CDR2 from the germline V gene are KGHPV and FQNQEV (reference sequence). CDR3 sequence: CASSRTGGFNERLFF. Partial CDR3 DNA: TGTGCCAGCAGTCGGACAGGGGGCTTCAACGAAAGATTATTT.

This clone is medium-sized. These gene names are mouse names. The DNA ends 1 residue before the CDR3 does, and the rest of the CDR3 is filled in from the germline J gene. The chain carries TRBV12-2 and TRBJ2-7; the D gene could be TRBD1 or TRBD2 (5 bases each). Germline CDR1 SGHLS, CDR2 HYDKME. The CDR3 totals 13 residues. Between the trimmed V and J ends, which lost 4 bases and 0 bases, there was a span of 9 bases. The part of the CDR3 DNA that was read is TGTGCCAGCTCCCCGGGGCGCTCCTATGAACAGTAC. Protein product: CASSPGRSYEQY. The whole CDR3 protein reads CASSPGRSYEQYF.

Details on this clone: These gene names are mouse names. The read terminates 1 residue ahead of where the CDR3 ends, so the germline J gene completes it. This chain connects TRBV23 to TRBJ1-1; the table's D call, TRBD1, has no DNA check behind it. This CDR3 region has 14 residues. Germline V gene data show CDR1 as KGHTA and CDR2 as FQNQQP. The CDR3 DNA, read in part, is TGCTCCAGCAGTCACCCGGGACAATTCACAGAAGTCTTC. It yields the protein CSSSHPGQFTEVF. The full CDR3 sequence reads CSSSHPGQFTEVFF.

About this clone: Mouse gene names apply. The sequenced part of the CDR3 DNA is TGTGCCTGGAGTAAGGGTAGAAACACAGAAGTCTTC. It codes for CAWSKGRNTEVF. The CDR3 in full is CAWSKGRNTEVFF. The J gene is TRBJ1-1, the V gene TRBV31; the D is unclear. Coverage ceases 1 residue before the CDR3 finishes, and the germline J gene fills in the end. The CDR3 sequence is 13 residues long. V was shortened by 2 bases and J by 1 base, with 8 bases between the two germline ends. CDR1 is GKSSPN, CDR2 SITVG, per germline.

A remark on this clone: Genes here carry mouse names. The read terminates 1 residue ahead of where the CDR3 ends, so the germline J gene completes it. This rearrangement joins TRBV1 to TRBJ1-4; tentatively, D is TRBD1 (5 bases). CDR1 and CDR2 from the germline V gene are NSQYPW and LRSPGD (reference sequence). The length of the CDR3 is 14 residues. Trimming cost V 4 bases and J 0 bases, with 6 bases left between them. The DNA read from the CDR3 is TGCACCTGCAGTGGGACACTTTCCAACGAAAGATTATTT. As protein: CTCSGTLSNERLF. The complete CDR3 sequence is CTCSGTLSNERLFF. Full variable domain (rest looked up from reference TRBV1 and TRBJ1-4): VTLLEQNPRWRLVPRGQAVNLRCILKNSQYPWMSWYQQDLQKQLQWLFTLRSPGDKEVKSLPGADYLATRVTDTELRLQVANMSQGRTLYCTCSGTLSNERLFFGHGTKLSVL.

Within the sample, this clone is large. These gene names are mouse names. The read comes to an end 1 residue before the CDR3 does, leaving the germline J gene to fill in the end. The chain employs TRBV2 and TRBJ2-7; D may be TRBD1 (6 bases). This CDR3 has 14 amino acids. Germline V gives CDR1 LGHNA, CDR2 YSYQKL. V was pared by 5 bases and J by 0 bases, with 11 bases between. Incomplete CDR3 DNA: TGTGCCAGCAGCTCAGGGGCCCCCTCCTATGAACAGTAC. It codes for CASSSGAPSYEQY. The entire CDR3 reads CASSSGAPSYEQYF.

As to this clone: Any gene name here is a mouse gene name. The chain's CDR3 is CASSLSGYQDTQYF. Incomplete CDR3 DNA: TGTGCCAGCAGTCTGTCCGGGTACCAAGACACCCAGTAC. This chain connects TRBV26 to TRBJ2-5; D gene ambiguous. The read is 1 residue too short to cover the CDR3 end, so that end is filled in from the germline J gene. The CDR3 has 14 amino acids. With 0 bases removed from V and 1 base from J, the gap between germline ends came to 5 bases. Germline V lookup: CDR1 KGHPV, CDR2 FQNQEV (reference sequence).

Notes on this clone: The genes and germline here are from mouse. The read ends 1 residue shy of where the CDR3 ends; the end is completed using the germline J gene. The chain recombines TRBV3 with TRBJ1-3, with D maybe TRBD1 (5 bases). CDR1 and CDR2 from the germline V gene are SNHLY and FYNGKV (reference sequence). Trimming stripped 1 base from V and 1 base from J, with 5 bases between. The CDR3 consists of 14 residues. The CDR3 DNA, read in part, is TGTGCCAGCAGCTTAGGGGGGTCTGGAAATACGCTCTAT. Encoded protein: CASSLGGSGNTLY. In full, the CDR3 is CASSLGGSGNTLYF.

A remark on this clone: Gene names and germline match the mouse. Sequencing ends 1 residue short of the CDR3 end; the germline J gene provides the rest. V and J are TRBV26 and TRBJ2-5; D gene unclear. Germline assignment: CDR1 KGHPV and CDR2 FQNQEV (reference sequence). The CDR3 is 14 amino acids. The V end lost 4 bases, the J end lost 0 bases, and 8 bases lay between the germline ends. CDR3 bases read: TGTGCCAGCAGTCCTTTGATTAACCAAGACACCCAGTAC. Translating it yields CASSPLINQDTQY. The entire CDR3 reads CASSPLINQDTQYF.

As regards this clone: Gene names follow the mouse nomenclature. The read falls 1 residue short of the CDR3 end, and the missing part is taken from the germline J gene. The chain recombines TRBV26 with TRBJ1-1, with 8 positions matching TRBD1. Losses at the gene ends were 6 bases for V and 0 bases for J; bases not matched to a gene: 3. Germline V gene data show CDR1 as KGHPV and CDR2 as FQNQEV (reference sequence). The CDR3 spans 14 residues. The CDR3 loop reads CASSLRGQNTEVFF. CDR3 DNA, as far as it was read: TGTGCCAGCAGCCTCAGGGGGCAGAACACAGAAGTCTTC.

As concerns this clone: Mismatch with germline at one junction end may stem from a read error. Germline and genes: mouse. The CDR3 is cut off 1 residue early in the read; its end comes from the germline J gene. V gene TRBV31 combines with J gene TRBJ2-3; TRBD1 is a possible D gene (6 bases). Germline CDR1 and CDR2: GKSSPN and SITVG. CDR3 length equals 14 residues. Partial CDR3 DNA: TGTGCCCGGAGTCGGGACAATAGTGCAGAAACGCTGTAT. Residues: CARSRDNSAETLY. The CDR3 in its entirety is CARSRDNSAETLYF.

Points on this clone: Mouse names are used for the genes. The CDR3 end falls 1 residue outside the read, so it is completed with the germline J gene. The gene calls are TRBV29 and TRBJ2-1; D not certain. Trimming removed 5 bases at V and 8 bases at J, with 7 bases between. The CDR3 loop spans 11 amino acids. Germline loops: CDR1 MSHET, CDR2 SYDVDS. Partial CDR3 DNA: TGTGCTAGCAGTCCCGCACCTGAGCAGTTC. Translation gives CASSPAPEQF. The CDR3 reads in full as CASSPAPEQFF.

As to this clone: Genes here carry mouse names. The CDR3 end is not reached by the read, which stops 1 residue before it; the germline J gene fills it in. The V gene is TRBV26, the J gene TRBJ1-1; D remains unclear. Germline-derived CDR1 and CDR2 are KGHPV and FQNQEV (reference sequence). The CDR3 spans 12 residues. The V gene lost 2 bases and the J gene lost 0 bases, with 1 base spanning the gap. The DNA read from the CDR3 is TGTGCCAGCAGTCTGCAGAACACAGAAGTCTTC. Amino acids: CASSLQNTEVF. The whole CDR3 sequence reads CASSLQNTEVFF. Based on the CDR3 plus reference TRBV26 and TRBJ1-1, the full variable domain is NSKVIQTPRYLVKGQGQKAKMRCIPEKGHPVVFWYQQNKNNEFKFLINFQNQEVLQQIDMTEKRFSAECPSNSPCSLEIQSSEAGDSALYLCASSLQNTEVFFGKGTRLTVV.

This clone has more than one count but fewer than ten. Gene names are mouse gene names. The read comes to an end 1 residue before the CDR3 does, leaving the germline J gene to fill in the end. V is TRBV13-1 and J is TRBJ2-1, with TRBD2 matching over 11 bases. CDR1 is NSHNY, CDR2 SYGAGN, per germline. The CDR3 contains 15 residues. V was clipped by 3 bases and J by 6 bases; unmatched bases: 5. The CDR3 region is CASSGELGGLAEQFF. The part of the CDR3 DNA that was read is TGTGCCAGCAGTGGCGAACTGGGGGGGCTTGCTGAGCAGTTC.

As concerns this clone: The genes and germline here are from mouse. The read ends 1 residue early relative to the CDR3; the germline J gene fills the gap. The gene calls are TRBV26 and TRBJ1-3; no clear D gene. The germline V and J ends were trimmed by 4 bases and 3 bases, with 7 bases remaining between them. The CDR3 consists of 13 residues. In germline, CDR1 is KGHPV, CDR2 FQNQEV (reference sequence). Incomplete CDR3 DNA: TGTGCCAGCAGTCGACGGGATGGAAATACGCTCTAT. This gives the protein CASSRRDGNTLY. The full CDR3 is CASSRRDGNTLYF.

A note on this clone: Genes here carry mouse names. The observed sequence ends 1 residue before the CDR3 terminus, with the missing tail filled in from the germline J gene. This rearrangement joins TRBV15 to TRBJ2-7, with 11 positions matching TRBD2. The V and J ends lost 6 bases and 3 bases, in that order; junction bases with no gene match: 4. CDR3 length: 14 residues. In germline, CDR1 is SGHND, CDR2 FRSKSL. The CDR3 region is CASRTGTGGYEQYF. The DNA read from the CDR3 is TGTGCCAGCAGGACCGGGACTGGGGGCTATGAACAGTAC.

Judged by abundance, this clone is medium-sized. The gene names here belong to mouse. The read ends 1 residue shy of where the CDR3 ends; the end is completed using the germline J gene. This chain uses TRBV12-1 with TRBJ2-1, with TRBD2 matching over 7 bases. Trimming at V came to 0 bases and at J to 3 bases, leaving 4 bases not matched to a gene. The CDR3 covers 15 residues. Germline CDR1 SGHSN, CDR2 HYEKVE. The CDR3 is CASSLGGVGYAEQFF. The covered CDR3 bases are TGTGCCAGCTCTCTCGGGGGGGTAGGCTATGCTGAGCAGTTC.

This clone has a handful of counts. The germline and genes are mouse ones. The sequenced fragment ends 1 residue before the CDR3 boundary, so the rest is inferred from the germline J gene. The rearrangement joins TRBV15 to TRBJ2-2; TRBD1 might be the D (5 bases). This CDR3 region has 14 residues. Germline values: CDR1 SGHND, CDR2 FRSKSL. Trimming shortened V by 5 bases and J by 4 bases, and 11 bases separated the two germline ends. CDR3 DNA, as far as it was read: TGTGCCAGCAGTCTCAGGGAGGGCACCGGGCAGCTCTAC. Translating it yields CASSLREGTGQLY. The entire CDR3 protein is CASSLREGTGQLYF.

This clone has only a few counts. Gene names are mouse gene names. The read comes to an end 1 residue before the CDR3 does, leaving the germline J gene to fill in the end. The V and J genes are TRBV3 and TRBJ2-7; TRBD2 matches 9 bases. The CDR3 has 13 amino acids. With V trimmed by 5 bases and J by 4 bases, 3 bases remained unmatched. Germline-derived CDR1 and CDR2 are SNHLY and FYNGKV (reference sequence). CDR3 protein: CASSPTGGYEQYF. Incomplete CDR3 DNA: TGTGCCAGCAGCCCGACTGGGGGTTATGAACAGTAC.

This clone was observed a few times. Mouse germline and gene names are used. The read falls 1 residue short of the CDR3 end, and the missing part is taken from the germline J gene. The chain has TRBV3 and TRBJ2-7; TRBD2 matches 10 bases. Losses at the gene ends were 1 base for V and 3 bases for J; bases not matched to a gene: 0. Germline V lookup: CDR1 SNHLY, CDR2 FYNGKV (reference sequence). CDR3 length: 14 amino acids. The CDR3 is CASSLGLGGYEQYF. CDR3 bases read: TGTGCCAGCAGCTTAGGACTGGGGGGCTATGAACAGTAC.